Presented here are 22 T cell receptor beta chains from one specimen sequenced in a study of T-cell memory formation after mild COVID-19. TCRdb passed the 5' RACE reads through MiXCR, listing each CDR3 protein once. The sample has 450,000 to 650,000 distinct CDR3 sequences; roughly 20% are singletons. Sample: PBMCs or a T cell subset sorted from them (not recorded which). The receptors shown here come from an adult woman who had mild COVID-19 (a few samples of this study predate the infection). Cell type and time point are not known.

This clonotype occurred many times. The chain's CDR3 is CASSQRRGVRETQYF. The CDR3 DNA reads as TGTGCCAGCAGCCAACGGCGTGGGGTCCGAGAGACCCAGTACTTC. The chain combines TRBV14 with TRBJ2-5; D gene unclear. Germline values: CDR1 SGHDN, CDR2 FVKESK. V was clipped by 2 bases and J by 4 bases, with 14 bases between them. The CDR3 has 15 amino acids.

This clonotype was detected once. The chain is built from TRBV9 and TRBJ1-2; 8 nucleotides align to TRBD1. CDR1 is SGDLS, CDR2 YYNGEE, per germline. The trim removed 4 bases at V and 2 bases at J, leaving 10 bases unmatched. The CDR3 extends over 16 amino acids. The CDR3 DNA follows: TGTGCCAGCAGCCCGAGGACAGGGATGGAAAACTATGGCTACACCTTC. The encoded protein is CASSPRTGMENYGYTF.

The gene calls are TRBV2 and TRBJ2-7, with D uncertain. Germline CDR1 reads SNHLY; CDR2 reads FYNNEI. The V gene lost 3 bases and the J gene lost 2 bases, with 14 bases spanning the gap. The CDR3 has 15 amino acids. The CDR3 loop is CASSEGPPGPYEQYF. The CDR3 coding sequence is TGTGCCAGCAGTGAGGGTCCTCCTGGCCCCTACGAGCAGTACTTC.

This clonotype was found a few times. J is TRBJ2-1 and V is TRBV19; D not certain. V dropped 10 bases and J dropped 14 bases, with 18 bases sitting between them. Germline CDR1 is LNHDA and CDR2 is SQIVND (reference sequence). This CDR3 spans 11 amino acids. The CDR3 spells CAIYLFTVEFF. In nucleotides, the CDR3 is TGTGCCATCTACCTTTTTACGGTGGAGTTCTTC.

The rearrangement uses TRBV6-5 and TRBJ1-1, with D maybe TRBD1 (6 bases). The CDR3 sequence is 13 residues long. The V gene lost 0 bases and the J gene lost 7 bases, with 9 bases spanning the gap. Per the germline V gene, CDR1 is MNHEY and CDR2 is SVGAGI. DNA of the CDR3: TGTGCCAGCAGTTACTCGGGGGGCCTTGAAGCTTTCTTT. Translation: CASSYSGGLEAFF.

This clonotype has more than one count but fewer than ten. This chain joins TRBV5-1 and TRBJ2-7; D ambiguous. V was shortened by 4 bases and J by 4 bases, with 15 bases between the two germline ends. Germline V lookup: CDR1 SGHRS, CDR2 YFSETQ. CDR3 length equals 14 residues. CDR3 DNA: TGCGCCAGCAGCCTTACCCGGATCGTTTACGAGCAGTACTTC. Its protein is CASSLTRIVYEQYF.

V gene TRBV7-9 combines with J gene TRBJ2-1; 10 bases align to TRBD2. V lost 1 base and J lost 1; bases outside the gene matches: 4. This CDR3 has 17 residues. CDR1 is SEHNR and CDR2 is FQNEAQ in the germline V gene (reference sequence). The CDR3 bases are TGTGCCAGCAGCTTAGGTCCTAGCGGGAGTTCCTACAATGAGCAGTTCTTC. As protein: CASSLGPSGSSYNEQFF. The variable domain in full, completed from reference TRBV7-9 and TRBJ2-1, reads DTGVSQNPRHKITKRGQNVTFRCDPISEHNRLYWYRQTLGQGPEFLTYFQNEAQLEKSRLLSDRFSAERPKGSFSTLEIQRTEQGDSAMYLCASSLGPSGSSYNEQFFGPGTRLTVL.

This clonotype has a handful of counts. The V gene is TRBV25-1, the J gene TRBJ2-7; D uncertain. This CDR3 is built from 14 residues. V dropped 4 bases and J dropped 4 bases, with 14 bases sitting between them. In germline, CDR1 is MGHDK, CDR2 SYGVNS. The CDR3 protein is CASSAEKPPYEQYF. The CDR3 region has the DNA TGTGCCAGCAGTGCAGAGAAACCCCCTTACGAGCAGTACTTC.

This clonotype was picked up a small number of times. The chain uses TRBV3-1 and TRBJ2-1; D is unresolved. Germline CDR1 and CDR2: LGHDT and YNNKEL (reference sequence). Trimming took 1 base from V and 9 from J, leaving 10 bases between them. This CDR3 comprises 13 residues. As DNA, the CDR3 is TGTGCCAGCAGCCAAGGGCACTCTGGTGAGCAGTTCTTC. Residues: CASSQGHSGEQFF.

This clonotype was recorded many times. The chain carries TRBV20-1 and TRBJ2-3; 7 bases match TRBD2. There are 15 residues in the CDR3. CDR1 is DFQATT, CDR2 SNEGSKA, per germline (reference sequence). The J segment lost 2 bases and the V segment lost 4 bases, leaving 9 bases of the junction unmatched. The CDR3, as DNA: TGCAGTGCTAACGGGGGAGCGGGAACCACAGATACGCAGTATTTT. Protein product: CSANGGAGTTDTQYF.

There are a few counts of this clonotype. This chain links TRBV5-5 with TRBJ2-4; tentatively, D is TRBD1 or TRBD2 (5 bases each). The CDR3 is 13 amino acids. CDR1 is SGHKS and CDR2 is YYEKEE in the germline V gene (reference sequence). Trimming stripped 4 bases from V and 9 bases from J, with 14 bases between. CDR3 protein: CASSARVGGIQYF. Written as DNA, the CDR3 is TGTGCCAGCAGCGCTAGGGTTGGGGGCATTCAGTACTTC.

This clonotype has only a few counts. The chain combines TRBV20-1 with TRBJ2-7, with 7 bases fitting TRBD2. Germline V gene lookup returns CDR1 DFQATT and CDR2 SNEGSKA (reference sequence). The CDR3 spans 14 residues. V was pared by 0 bases and J by 4 bases, with 6 bases of the junction left unmatched. DNA for the CDR3: TGCAGTGCTAGAGAGACTAGCAGGTCTTACGAGCAGTACTTC. The encoded protein is CSARETSRSYEQYF.

This clonotype was seen only a few times. This chain links TRBV6-5 with TRBJ2-4, with TRBD2 matching over 12 bases. The germline CDR1 and CDR2 sequences are MNHEY and SVGAGI. Germline trimming cut 5 bases from V and 6 bases from J; bases unmatched to any gene: 2. The CDR3 spans 14 residues. CDR3 amino acids: CASSGLAGTNIQYF. The CDR3 nucleotides are TGTGCCAGCAGTGGACTAGCGGGAACAAACATTCAGTACTTC.

The chain couples TRBV7-2 to TRBJ1-1, with D hard to call. Germline loops: CDR1 SGHTA, CDR2 FQGNSA. V was clipped by 5 bases and J by 4 bases, with 14 bases between them. This CDR3 contains 14 residues. The CDR3 sequence: CASSHSTRFTEAFF. In DNA form, the CDR3 reads TGTGCCAGCAGCCACAGCACCCGGTTCACTGAAGCTTTCTTT. Variable domain in full (rest from reference TRBV7-2 and TRBJ1-1): GAGVSQSPSNKVTEKGKDVELRCDPISGHTALYWYRQSLGQGLEFLIYFQGNSAPDKSGLPSDRFSAERTGGSVSTLTIQRTQQEDSAVYLCASSHSTRFTEAFFGQGTRLTVV.

The chain carries TRBV12-3 or TRBV12-4 and TRBJ2-7, with 8 bases aligning to TRBD1. There are 14 residues in the CDR3. The J segment lost 3 bases and the V segment lost 3 bases, leaving 4 bases of the junction unmatched. The CDR3 sequence: CASSFTGGGYEQYF. The CDR3 nucleotides read TGTGCCAGCAGTTTCACAGGGGGTGGCTACGAGCAGTACTTC.

Only a few counts were recorded for this clonotype. The CDR3 DNA reads TGTGCCAGCAGCAAAGTTACCGGCAGGTCTGGCTACACCTTC. Its protein product is CASSKVTGRSGYTF. V and J are TRBV6-2 or TRBV6-3 and TRBJ1-2, with unresolved D. CDR1 and CDR2 (germline): MNHEY, SVGEGT. V was pared by 6 bases and J by 7 bases, with 18 bases between. The CDR3 spans 14 residues.

This clonotype was detected a few times. The chain links TRBV6-5 to TRBJ2-1, with 9 bases matching TRBD1. Germline V gene lookup returns CDR1 MNHEY and CDR2 SVGAGI. V dropped 9 bases and J dropped 8; count of bases not matched to a gene: 14. The CDR3 covers 15 residues. CDR3 residues: CASRTGQGKVYEQFF. The CDR3 nucleotides read TGTGCCAGTAGAACTGGACAGGGGAAAGTTTATGAGCAGTTCTTC.

V and J are TRBV5-1 and TRBJ2-1; D is perhaps TRBD1 or TRBD2 (5 bases each). Germline V CDR1 and CDR2: SGHRS, YFSETQ. The CDR3 length is 14 residues. Trimming removed 2 bases from V and 9 bases from J, with 15 bases in between. CDR3 region: CASSFLGGGSEQFF. DNA of the CDR3: TGCGCCAGCAGCTTCCTGGGTGGGGGATCTGAGCAGTTCTTC.

This clonotype was detected a few times. The chain combines TRBV19 with TRBJ1-5; D remains ambiguous. The V gene's germline CDR1 is LNHDA and CDR2 SQIVND (reference sequence). The CDR3 totals 16 residues. V lost 4 bases and J lost 4, with 17 bases in between. This CDR3 is CASSTPRHGENQPQHF. CDR3 nucleotide sequence: TGTGCCAGTAGTACTCCTAGACACGGGGAGAATCAGCCCCAGCATTTT. The complete variable domain, with remaining parts taken from reference TRBV19 and TRBJ1-5, reads DGGITQSPKYLFRKEGQNVTLSCEQNLNHDAMYWYRQDPGQGLRLIYYSQIVNDFQKGDIAEGYSVSREKKESFPLTVTSAQKNPTAFYLCASSTPRHGENQPQHFGDGTRLSIL.

This clonotype was detected only a few times. V is TRBV7-6 and J is TRBJ1-3; the D is unclear. This CDR3 has 15 amino acids. Germline V gene lookup returns CDR1 SGHVS and CDR2 FNYEAQ. The V gene lost 9 bases and the J gene lost 4 bases, with 19 bases spanning the gap. CDR3 coding DNA: TGTGCCAGTGGGGTAGGGAGTTCTCTGGGAAACACCATATATTTT. This translates into CASGVGSSLGNTIYF.

The chain uses TRBV12-3 or TRBV12-4 and TRBJ1-4; the D is unclear. The CDR3 loop spans 14 amino acids. V gave up 3 bases and J gave up 3 bases, with 8 bases separating them. The CDR3 DNA reads as TGTGCCAGCAGTTTCGCCGGAGCTAATGAAAAACTGTTTTTT. Amino acid sequence: CASSFAGANEKLFF.

The chain combines TRBV3-1 with TRBJ2-1; possible D gene TRBD2, 6 bases. V was trimmed by 1 base and J by 5 bases, leaving 18 bases between them. This CDR3 region has 17 residues. The germline CDR1 and CDR2 sequences are LGHDT and YNNKEL (reference sequence). CDR3 in amino acids: CASSQVGEALFNNEQFF. Here the CDR3 DNA reads TGTGCCAGCAGCCAAGTGGGGGAGGCACTGTTTAACAATGAGCAGTTCTTC.